The 5 T cell receptor beta chains below were found in one sample sequenced in a study of cytomegalovirus exposure and HLA in healthy donors. Clones were read by immunoSEQ multiplex PCR, and TCRdb kept only the in-frame ones, dropping some. The sample records about 130,000 clones, approximately 84% being singletons. The source material was PBMCs. The source of these receptors is a man aged 25-40 years in good health and CMV-seropositive.

The chain has TRBV6-1 and TRBJ1-5; 8 nucleotides line up with TRBD1. Germline V lookup: CDR1 MNHNS, CDR2 SASEGT. The CDR3 runs 15 residues. V shed 6 bases, J shed 3 bases, and the junction held 7 bases outside the gene matches. CDR3 DNA sequence: TGTGCCAGCAGCTTGACAGGGGCGTTCAATCAGCCCCAGCATTTT. Amino acids: CASSLTGAFNQPQHF.

This clone turned up a few times. The sample contains more than one DNA sequence encoding this CDR3. The chain combines TRBV5-1 with TRBJ1-5; D perhaps matches TRBD1 (6 bases). V shed 4 bases and J shed 3 bases, with 11 bases lying between them. Germline-derived CDR1 and CDR2 are SGHRS and YFSETQ. The CDR3 contains 14 residues. CDR3 in DNA: TGCGCCAGCAGCCTGGACAGTCCCAATCAGCCCCAGCATTTT. It is translated as CASSLDSPNQPQHF.

This clone appeared once. The chain couples TRBV2 to TRBJ1-2, with unresolved D. Per the germline V gene, CDR1 is SNHLY and CDR2 is FYNNEI. Deletions cut 6 bases from V and 8 bases from J, with 13 bases between. The CDR3 contains 12 residues. CDR3: CASSESPSGYTF. The CDR3 coding sequence is TGTGCCAGCAGCGAGTCCCCGTCGGGCTACACCTTC.

This clone was counted only a few times. The chain employs TRBV19 and TRBJ1-2; 11 bases map to TRBD1. Looked up from germline, CDR1 is LNHDA and CDR2 is SQIVND (reference sequence). V dropped 7 bases and J dropped 6; count of bases not matched to a gene: 4. This CDR3 spans 13 amino acids. The CDR3 sequence: CASTDRGRDGYTF. The CDR3 DNA sequence: TGTGCCAGTACGGACAGGGGGCGCGATGGCTACACCTTC.

This clone was observed once. This CDR3 is CASSLVLGAGIDGYTF. DNA of the CDR3: TGTGCCAGCAGCTTAGTACTGGGGGCAGGAATTGATGGCTACACCTTC. V usage is TRBV7-9 and J usage is TRBJ1-2, with TRBD1 as a possible D gene (6 bases). The CDR3 loop spans 16 amino acids. CDR1 and CDR2 from the germline V gene are SEHNR and FQNEAQ (reference sequence). Trimming cost V 1 base and J 6 bases, with 18 bases left between them.